The 17 T cell receptor beta chains presented below share a single source sample, sequenced in a study of T-cell reconstitution after alpha-beta-depleted transplantation in children. As it was prepared, the TCRbeta library received unique molecular identifiers. TCRdb redid the calling of the PCR reads with MiXCR, one entry per CDR3 protein. The sample holds 350,000 to 450,000 distinct CDR3 sequences, over 20% seen once. This sample comprised PBMCs from the stem cell graft donor, obtained from the stem cell graft. These receptors were collected from a human donor who donated a stem cell graft to a child with acute myeloid leukemia.

The chain uses TRBV24-1 and TRBJ2-5; D ambiguous. V gave up 4 bases and J gave up 7 bases, with 12 bases separating them. The CDR3 spans 13 residues. The V gene's germline CDR1 is KGHDR and CDR2 SFDVKD. CDR3 sequence: CATSDSPPRTQYF. The DNA of the CDR3 is TGTGCCACCAGTGACTCTCCGCCTCGGACCCAGTACTTC.

This clonotype was detected many times. This sequence joins TRBV10-3 and TRBJ2-7; TRBD1 matches at 7 bases. The J segment lost 3 bases and the V segment lost 5 bases, leaving 10 bases of the junction unmatched. Germline CDR1 ENHRY, CDR2 SYGVKD. This CDR3 contains 15 residues. For the CDR3, the DNA is TGTGCCATCAGTCCGATGACGGCAGGGGGCTACGAGCAGTACTTC. Translated, it gives CAISPMTAGGYEQYF.

The rearrangement links TRBV12-3 or TRBV12-4 to TRBJ2-5, with D possibly matching TRBD2 (5 bases). The germline V and J ends were trimmed by 2 bases and 4 bases, with 11 bases remaining between them. There are 14 residues in the CDR3. As DNA, the CDR3 is TGTGCCAGCAGTTTAAGGCTAGCCGGAGAGACCCAGTACTTC. Amino acid sequence: CASSLRLAGETQYF.

This clonotype appeared a single time. The V and J genes are TRBV5-1 and TRBJ1-1; no definite D call. This CDR3 contains 15 residues. Trimming cost V 4 bases and J 3 bases, with 16 bases left between them. Per germline, CDR1 SGHRS and CDR2 YFSETQ. The CDR3 loop is CASSPGHAGYTEAFF. The CDR3 DNA follows: TGCGCCAGCAGCCCGGGTCATGCGGGGTACACTGAAGCTTTCTTT.

The table lists this clonotype with a few counts. The chain has TRBV20-1 and TRBJ2-3; 10 bases map to TRBD2. This CDR3 spans 16 amino acids. Germline V CDR1 and CDR2: DFQATT, SNEGSKA (reference sequence). The V segment lost 0 bases and the J segment 4 bases; nucleotides outside the gene matches: 7. The CDR3 protein is CSARDRASGSSDTQYF. In nucleotides, the CDR3 is TGCAGTGCTAGAGATCGGGCTAGCGGGAGCTCAGATACGCAGTATTTT.

This clonotype showed up many times. V is TRBV27 and J is TRBJ2-3, with 10 bases that match TRBD2. Germline V CDR1 and CDR2: MNHEY, SMNVEV (reference sequence). Germline trimming cut 8 bases from V and 4 bases from J; bases unmatched to any gene: 9. This CDR3 region has 15 residues. CDR3 amino acids: CASGFSGRSSDTQYF. The CDR3 DNA is TGTGCCAGCGGATTTAGCGGGAGGTCCTCAGATACGCAGTATTTT.

V usage is TRBV7-3 and J usage is TRBJ2-1, with D possibly TRBD1 on 5 matching bases. The CDR3 consists of 15 residues. Trimming took 4 bases from V and 7 from J, leaving 17 bases between them. Germline-derived CDR1 and CDR2 are SGHTA and FQGTGA. The CDR3 sequence is CASSSPGSKGNEQFF. Here the CDR3 DNA reads TGTGCCAGCAGCTCGCCGGGCTCAAAGGGGAATGAGCAGTTCTTC. Based on the CDR3 plus reference TRBV7-3 and TRBJ2-1, the full variable domain is GAGVSQTPSNKVTEKGKYVELRCDPISGHTALYWYRQSLGQGPEFLIYFQGTGAADDSGLPNDRFFAVRPEGSVSTLKIQRTERGDSAVYLCASSSPGSKGNEQFFGPGTRLTVL.

Ten or more counts support this clonotype. CDR3 sequence reads: CASSELGTSNEQFF. CDR3 DNA sequence: TGTGCCAGCAGTGAATTGGGCACCAGCAATGAGCAGTTCTTC. J is TRBJ2-1 and V is TRBV25-1; no reliable D call. With 1 base removed from V and 6 bases from J, the gap between germline ends came to 10 bases. CDR3 length: 14 residues. CDR1 is MGHDK, CDR2 SYGVNS, per germline.

This clonotype has only a few counts. The chain couples TRBV20-1 to TRBJ1-1; D is undetermined. V was shortened by 0 bases and J by 1 base, with 6 bases between the two germline ends. The CDR3 runs to 13 residues. Germline CDR1 DFQATT, CDR2 SNEGSKA (reference sequence). CDR3 DNA sequence: TGCAGTGCTAGAGATGTCGGGAACACTGAAGCTTTCTTT. Translated, it gives CSARDVGNTEAFF.

This clonotype was picked up many times. With a much larger clone just one base away, this may be a read error. The chain is built from TRBV12-3 or TRBV12-4 and TRBJ2-2, with unresolved D. The V end lost 8 bases, the J end lost 1 base, and 2 bases lay between the germline ends. CDR3 length equals 11 residues. CDR3 in amino acids: CASWNTGELFF. DNA for the CDR3: TGTGCCAGCTGGAACACCGGGGAGCTGTTTTTT.

This clonotype came up many times. V and J are TRBV7-8 and TRBJ1-5; D remains unclear. The germline V gene has CDR1 SGHVS and CDR2 FQNEAQ. V gave up 6 bases and J gave up 4 bases, with 13 bases separating them. The CDR3 loop spans 14 amino acids. As DNA, the CDR3 is TGTGCCAGCAGTAGAGACACTCGGAATCAGCCCCAGCATTTT. Protein product: CASSRDTRNQPQHF.

This clonotype was seen a few times. The chain has TRBV20-1 and TRBJ1-5, with D possibly matching TRBD1 (6 bases). The CDR3 spans 14 residues. V gave up 5 bases and J gave up 7 bases, with 18 bases separating them. CDR1 is DFQATT and CDR2 is SNEGSKA in the germline V gene (reference sequence). CDR3 amino acids: CSAGTPGVEQPQHF. In DNA form, the CDR3 reads TGCAGTGCTGGCACCCCAGGGGTAGAGCAGCCCCAGCATTTT.

The chain carries TRBV6-5 and TRBJ1-2; D ambiguous. The CDR3 contains 14 residues. CDR1 MNHEY and CDR2 SVGAGI come from the germline V gene. V was shortened by 4 bases and J by 4 bases, with 13 bases between the two germline ends. CDR3 residues: CASSSSRTVYGYTF. The DNA for the CDR3 is TGTGCCAGCAGTTCCTCCCGGACGGTCTATGGCTACACCTTC.

A single count supports this clonotype. The CDR3 loop is CAISGQGSEAFF. DNA for the CDR3: TGTGCCATCAGTGGTCAGGGGTCTGAAGCTTTCTTT. The V and J genes are TRBV10-3 and TRBJ1-1, with D maybe TRBD1 (6 bases). The germline V and J ends were trimmed by 4 bases and 6 bases, with 9 bases remaining between them. The CDR3 length is 12 residues. Germline loops: CDR1 ENHRY, CDR2 SYGVKD.

The chain carries TRBV12-3 or TRBV12-4 and TRBJ1-1; no clear D gene. The V gene lost 0 bases and the J gene lost 2 bases, with 7 bases spanning the gap. This CDR3 contains 14 residues. The CDR3, as DNA: TGTGCCAGCAGTTTAGCGATGAGAAACACTGAAGCTTTCTTT. This gives the protein CASSLAMRNTEAFF.

The chain recombines TRBV5-4 with TRBJ2-2; 13 bases line up with TRBD2. This CDR3 contains 16 residues. CDR1 and CDR2 from the germline V gene are SGHNT and YYREEE (reference sequence). J was trimmed by 4 bases and V by 6 bases; bases with no gene match: 6. The CDR3 sequence: CASTPGTSGATGELFF. The CDR3 DNA reads as TGTGCCAGCACCCCCGGGACTAGCGGGGCCACCGGGGAGCTGTTTTTT.

The table lists this clonotype with many counts. The chain uses TRBV20-1 and TRBJ2-1, with TRBD2 as a possible D gene (5 bases). Germline values: CDR1 DFQATT, CDR2 SNEGSKA (reference sequence). Trimming removed 3 bases at V and 6 bases at J, with 18 bases between. This CDR3 spans 15 amino acids. The CDR3 is CSASRGATASNEQFF. The DNA for the CDR3 is TGCAGTGCTAGTCGGGGTGCTACAGCGAGCAATGAGCAGTTCTTC.